This T cell receptor beta chain was sequenced during a study of T cells in Graves' hyperthyroidism and ophthalmopathy. Overall study results and limits: Blood also carried most thyroid clonotypes expanded above 0.001. Stable hyperthyroidism and ophthalmopathy were separated using 13 V-J signatures.

Amplification yielded TCR beta CDR3 regions, with RNA transcripts as the source. When the TCR CDR3 underwent first-round RT-PCR, the HTBI primer set was used. Each CDR3 protein is one row after TCRdb ran MiXCR on the multiplex PCR reads. The sample lists about 500,000 distinct CDR3 sequences; over 13% were seen once. V dropped 4 bases and J dropped 3 bases, with 18 bases sitting between them. CDR3 length: 16 amino acids. Germline V gene lookup returns CDR1 MNHEY and CDR2 SVGEGT. Exclusion followed for patients with uncontrolled infection, other autoimmune disease, pregnancy or lactation. Diagnosis relied on clinical symptoms, serum thyroxine and TRAb, thyroid ultrasound and orbital computed tomography. This clonotype has a count of ten or more. What it binds is unknown.

Sequencing used blood. The TCR comes from a young woman with Graves' hyperthyroidism. This chain connects TRBV6-2 or TRBV6-3 to TRBJ1-1; D not certain. The CDR3 here is CASSSFSNSAHTEAFF. DNA of the CDR3: TGTGCCAGCAGTTCCTTTTCTAACAGCGCACACACTGAAGCTTTCTTT.